The rows below give T cell receptor beta chains drawn from one sample of a study of T-cell memory formation after mild COVID-19. TCRdb fed the 5' RACE reads into MiXCR, producing one record per CDR3 protein. The repertoire holds about 400,000 distinct CDR3 sequences, with more than 15% as singletons. The material sequenced was PBMCs or a T cell subset sorted from them (not recorded which). Every receptor here comes from a man younger than 35 who had mild COVID-19 (a few samples of this study predate the infection). Cell type and time point are not known. The CDR3 runs from the conserved cysteine through the conserved F or W. Fields, in order: V gene, J gene, CDR3 length, D gene, clone size, CDR3 protein, CDR3 DNA. The D gene is left open where the match is weak. Part of the rows lack a size; the others show once, few, many or a class for expanded clones.

V gene: TRBV11-2; J gene: TRBJ2-7; CDR3 length: 14; D gene: NA; clone size: NA; CDR3 protein: CASSLLRGSYEQYF; CDR3 DNA: TGTGCCAGCAGCTTACTAAGGGGCTCCTACGAGCAGTACTTC
V gene: TRBV5-1; J gene: TRBJ2-3; CDR3 length: 15; D gene: NA; clone size: NA; CDR3 protein: CASSWTSTSTDTQYF; CDR3 DNA: TGCGCCAGCAGTTGGACTTCCACTAGCACAGATACGCAGTATTTT
V gene: TRBV6-2/TRBV6-3; J gene: TRBJ2-1; CDR3 length: 15; D gene: TRBD2; clone size: NA; CDR3 protein: CASTLAGGPGNEQFF; CDR3 DNA: TGTGCCAGCACCCTAGCGGGGGGCCCGGGAAATGAGCAGTTCTTC
V gene: TRBV12-3/TRBV12-4; J gene: TRBJ1-1; CDR3 length: 16; D gene: NA; clone size: NA; CDR3 protein: CASSSTSGALGLMAFF; CDR3 DNA: TGTGCCAGCAGCTCCACGTCGGGGGCGCTGGGCCTGATGGCTTTCTTT
V gene: TRBV29-1; J gene: TRBJ2-7; CDR3 length: 12; D gene: NA; clone size: NA; CDR3 protein: CSVGGDFYEQYF; CDR3 DNA: TGCAGCGTGGGGGGAGACTTCTACGAGCAGTACTTC
V gene: TRBV7-9; J gene: TRBJ1-2; CDR3 length: 15; D gene: TRBD1; clone size: few; CDR3 protein: CASSPPGTGGIGYTF; CDR3 DNA: TGTGCCAGCAGCCCCCCCGGGACAGGGGGCATTGGCTACACCTTC
V gene: TRBV20-1; J gene: TRBJ2-1; CDR3 length: 14; D gene: NA; clone size: few; CDR3 protein: CSASGAGVYNEQFF; CDR3 DNA: TGCAGTGCTAGTGGCGCAGGGGTTTACAATGAGCAGTTCTTC
V gene: TRBV5-1; J gene: TRBJ1-4; CDR3 length: 14; D gene: NA; clone size: NA; CDR3 protein: CASKGEATNEKLFF; CDR3 DNA: TGCGCCAGCAAAGGGGAGGCAACTAATGAAAAACTGTTTTTT
V gene: TRBV7-9; J gene: TRBJ2-5; CDR3 length: 15; D gene: NA; clone size: NA; CDR3 protein: CASSSKLGTQETQYF; CDR3 DNA: TGTGCCAGCAGCTCAAAACTCGGGACCCAAGAGACCCAGTACTTC
V gene: TRBV18; J gene: TRBJ2-7; CDR3 length: 15; D gene: TRBD1; clone size: many; CDR3 protein: CASSPRDRGSYEQYF; CDR3 DNA: TGTGCCAGCTCACCACGGGACAGGGGCTCCTACGAGCAGTACTTC
V gene: TRBV6-2/TRBV6-3; J gene: TRBJ2-3; CDR3 length: 15; D gene: NA; clone size: few; CDR3 protein: CASSYTPRTIDTQYF; CDR3 DNA: TGTGCCAGCAGTTACACGCCCCGGACTATAGATACGCAGTATTTT
V gene: TRBV19; J gene: TRBJ2-2; CDR3 length: 17; D gene: TRBD1; clone size: few; CDR3 protein: CASSIVGQGTGTGELFF; CDR3 DNA: TGTGCCAGTAGTATAGTAGGACAGGGTACGGGAACCGGGGAGCTGTTTTTT
V gene: TRBV9; J gene: TRBJ2-4; CDR3 length: 14; D gene: TRBD2; clone size: NA; CDR3 protein: CASGEGLAKNIQYF; CDR3 DNA: TGTGCCAGCGGGGAGGGATTAGCCAAAAACATTCAGTACTTC
V gene: TRBV25-1; J gene: TRBJ2-2; CDR3 length: 15; D gene: NA; clone size: few; CDR3 protein: CASSESGAVGGELFF; CDR3 DNA: TGTGCCAGCAGTGAATCGGGGGCCGTCGGCGGGGAGCTGTTTTTT
V gene: TRBV12-3/TRBV12-4; J gene: TRBJ2-5; CDR3 length: 15; D gene: NA; clone size: few; CDR3 protein: CASSQGVALPETQYF; CDR3 DNA: TGTGCCAGCAGTCAAGGGGTCGCCCTTCCCGAGACCCAGTACTTC
V gene: TRBV7-9; J gene: TRBJ2-2; CDR3 length: 15; D gene: NA; clone size: many; CDR3 protein: CASSFGQANTGELFF; CDR3 DNA: TGTGCCAGCAGCTTCGGCCAGGCGAACACCGGGGAGCTGTTTTTT
V gene: TRBV5-1; J gene: TRBJ2-3; CDR3 length: 14; D gene: NA; clone size: many; CDR3 protein: CASSHSNSADTQYF; CDR3 DNA: TGCGCCAGCAGCCATAGTAATTCTGCAGATACGCAGTATTTT